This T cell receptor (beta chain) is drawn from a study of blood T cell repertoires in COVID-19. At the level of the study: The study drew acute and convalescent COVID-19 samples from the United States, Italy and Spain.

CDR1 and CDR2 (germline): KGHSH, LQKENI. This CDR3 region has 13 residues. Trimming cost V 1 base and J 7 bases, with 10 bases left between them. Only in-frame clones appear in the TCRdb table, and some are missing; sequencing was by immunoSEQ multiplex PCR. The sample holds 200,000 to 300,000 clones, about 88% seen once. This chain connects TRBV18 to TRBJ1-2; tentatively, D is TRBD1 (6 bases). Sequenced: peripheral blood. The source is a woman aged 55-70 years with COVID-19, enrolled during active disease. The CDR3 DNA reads TGTGCCAGCTCACCACGACAGGCAAGTGGCTACACCTTC. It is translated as CASSPRQASGYTF.